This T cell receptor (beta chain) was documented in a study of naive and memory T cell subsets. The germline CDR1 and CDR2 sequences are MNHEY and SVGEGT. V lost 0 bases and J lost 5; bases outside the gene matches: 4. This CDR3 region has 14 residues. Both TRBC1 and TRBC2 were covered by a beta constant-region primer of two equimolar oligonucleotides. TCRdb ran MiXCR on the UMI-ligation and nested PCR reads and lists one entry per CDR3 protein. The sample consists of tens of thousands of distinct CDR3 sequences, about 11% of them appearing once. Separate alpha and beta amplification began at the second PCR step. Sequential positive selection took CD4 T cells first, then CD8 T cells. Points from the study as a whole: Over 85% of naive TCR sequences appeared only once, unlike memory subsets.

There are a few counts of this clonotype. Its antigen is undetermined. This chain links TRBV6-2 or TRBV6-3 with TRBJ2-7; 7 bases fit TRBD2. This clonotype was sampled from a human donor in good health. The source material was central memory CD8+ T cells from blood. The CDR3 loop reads CASSYSAGVHEQYF. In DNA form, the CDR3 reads TGTGCCAGCAGTTACTCTGCGGGAGTGCACGAGCAGTACTTC.